A single sample is the source of the 27 T cell receptor beta chains below, sequenced in a study of T cells in Graves' hyperthyroidism and ophthalmopathy. The source material, RNA transcripts, was used to amplify TCR beta CDR3 regions. HTBI primers drove first-round RT-PCR of the TCR CDR3. TCRdb re-called the multiplex PCR reads with MiXCR, one entry per CDR3 protein. The sample has some 490,000 distinct CDR3 sequences; about 16% are singletons. Input material: blood. Receptor source: a woman in her twenties or thirties with Graves' ophthalmopathy.

The rearrangement uses TRBV18 and TRBJ2-5, with a weak D call TRBD2 (6 bases). CDR3 length: 16 amino acids. Germline CDR1 reads KGHSH; CDR2 reads LQKENI. V lost 0 bases, J lost 5 bases, and 16 bases lay in between. The CDR3 here is CASSPPGTAFRETQYF. CDR3 nucleotide sequence: TGTGCCAGCTCACCACCCGGGACTGCCTTTCGGGAGACCCAGTACTTC.

V is TRBV6-2 or TRBV6-3 and J is TRBJ2-7, with 7 bases matching TRBD1. The J segment lost 7 bases and the V segment lost 2 bases, leaving 17 bases of the junction unmatched. This CDR3 spans 17 amino acids. CDR1 is MNHEY and CDR2 is SVGEGT in the germline V gene. CDR3 region: CASSYLLGGQLPGEQYF. CDR3 in DNA: TGTGCCAGCAGTTACCTCCTAGGGGGACAGCTCCCCGGGGAGCAGTACTTC.

The V call is TRBV7-9, the J call TRBJ2-2; 9 bases fit TRBD2. Germline trimming cut 6 bases from V and 0 bases from J; bases unmatched to any gene: 11. CDR1 is SEHNR, CDR2 FQNEAQ, per germline (reference sequence). The CDR3 is 18 amino acids. The CDR3 bases are TGTGCCAGCAGACGCGGGGGGGGGGTCCCCCCGAACACCGGGGAGCTGTTTTTT. Protein sequence: CASRRGGGVPPNTGELFF.

There are a few counts of this clonotype. The rearrangement links TRBV5-8 to TRBJ1-5; the D gene is possibly TRBD1 (5 bases). V was trimmed by 4 bases and J by 0 bases, leaving 11 bases between them. The CDR3 runs 15 residues. Germline V gives CDR1 SGHTS, CDR2 YDEGEE. The chain's CDR3 is CASSAGTASNQPQHF. CDR3 in DNA: TGTGCCAGCAGCGCCGGGACGGCTAGCAATCAGCCCCAGCATTTT.

This clonotype has ten or more counts. The chain is built from TRBV18 and TRBJ1-5, with a tentative D call TRBD1 (5 bases). Germline CDR1 KGHSH, CDR2 LQKENI. Trimming removed 6 bases at V and 0 bases at J, with 9 bases between. The CDR3 is 14 amino acids. In DNA, the CDR3 is TGTGCCAGCTCGCTCGGGGCTAGCAATCAGCCCCAGCATTTT. Translated: CASSLGASNQPQHF.

This clonotype has a count of ten or more. This chain joins TRBV3-1 and TRBJ1-2; 11 bases are shared with TRBD1. V was clipped by 1 base and J by 5 bases; unmatched bases: 6. Germline values: CDR1 LGHDT, CDR2 YNNKEL (reference sequence). This CDR3 has 16 residues. The CDR3 region is CASSQADRGPGYGYTF. DNA for the CDR3: TGTGCCAGCAGCCAAGCGGACAGGGGGCCAGGGTATGGCTACACCTTC.

The rearrangement joins TRBV20-1 to TRBJ2-3; possibly TRBD1 for D (5 bases). The CDR3 sequence is 15 residues long. Trimming pared 1 base from V and 4 bases from J, leaving 15 bases between. CDR1 DFQATT and CDR2 SNEGSKA come from the germline V gene (reference sequence). This chain's CDR3 is CSARGGVRAADTQYF. The CDR3 DNA follows: TGCAGTGCTAGAGGCGGAGTCAGGGCGGCAGATACGCAGTATTTT.

This chain uses TRBV15 with TRBJ2-2; D gene ambiguous. Germline-derived CDR1 and CDR2 are LNHNV and YYDKDF (reference sequence). This CDR3 is 15 amino acids long. Trimming removed 8 bases at V and 7 bases at J, with 20 bases between. The CDR3 here is CATSAVRFEVGELFF. The CDR3 DNA is TGTGCCACCTCGGCTGTGCGTTTTGAGGTCGGGGAGCTGTTTTTT.

This chain uses TRBV5-6 with TRBJ2-7; D unclear. Germline loops: CDR1 SGHDT, CDR2 YYEEEE. The CDR3 has 12 amino acids. V dropped 4 bases and J dropped 4 bases, with 9 bases sitting between them. The CDR3 DNA is TGTGCCAGCAGCCTCACGAGGTACGAGCAGTACTTC. Amino acids: CASSLTRYEQYF.

The V and J genes are TRBV12-3 or TRBV12-4 and TRBJ1-2, with D tentatively TRBD1 (5 bases). The CDR3 consists of 12 residues. The V gene lost 8 bases and the J gene lost 5 bases, with 12 bases spanning the gap. CDR3 in DNA: TGTGCCAGCGGGCCGGGGCGGTATGGCTACACCTTC. As protein: CASGPGRYGYTF.

This clonotype was seen repeatedly, ten times or more. The chain has TRBV28 and TRBJ2-1; D is ambiguous. The CDR3 totals 11 residues. Germline loops: CDR1 MDHEN, CDR2 SYDVKM. V lost 2 bases, J lost 8 bases, and 4 bases lay in between. CDR3 sequence: CASSLTDEQFF. DNA for the CDR3: TGTGCCAGCAGTTTAACGGATGAGCAGTTCTTC.

This clonotype was seen repeatedly, ten times or more. V usage is TRBV5-1 and J usage is TRBJ2-1, with D unresolved. This CDR3 contains 15 residues. Trimming took 2 bases from V and 6 from J, leaving 15 bases between them. Germline V gene data show CDR1 as SGHRS and CDR2 as YFSETQ. The CDR3 bases are TGCGCCAGCAGCTTAACGACTCGTAACATCAATGAGCAGTTCTTC. It translates to CASSLTTRNINEQFF.

This clonotype showed up many times. The V call is TRBV3-1, the J call TRBJ1-2; D call uncertain. With 3 bases removed from V and 11 bases from J, the gap between germline ends came to 16 bases. CDR1 LGHDT and CDR2 YNNKEL come from the germline V gene (reference sequence). This CDR3 region has 13 residues. The CDR3 loop reads CASSHLGIMEYTF. The CDR3 DNA follows: TGTGCCAGCAGCCATTTAGGAATTATGGAATACACCTTC. Filled out from reference TRBV3-1 and TRBJ1-2, the complete variable domain reads DTAVSQTPKYLVTQMGNDKSIKCEQNLGHDTMYWYKQDSKKFLKIMFSYNNKELIINETVPNRFSPKSPDKAHLNLHINSLELGDSAVYFCASSHLGIMEYTFGSGTRLTVV.

This clonotype was detected a few times. The chain links TRBV12-3 or TRBV12-4 to TRBJ2-5; tentative D call: TRBD1 (6 bases). V lost 2 bases and J lost 2, with 12 bases in between. The CDR3 is made up of 15 amino acids. CDR3 in amino acids: CASSLLQGPQETQYF. The CDR3 DNA is TGTGCCAGCAGTTTACTACAGGGCCCACAAGAGACCCAGTACTTC.

This clonotype was counted many times. The V and J genes are TRBV2 and TRBJ2-2, with D possibly being TRBD2 (5 bases). The length of the CDR3 is 15 residues. Germline CDR1 SNHLY, CDR2 FYNNEI. V lost 7 bases and J 6 bases, leaving 18 bases between the germline ends. CDR3 coding DNA: TGTGCCAGCATACGGGATATAGGCAGTCCCGGGGAGCTGTTTTTT. Encoded protein: CASIRDIGSPGELFF. Variable domain in full (rest from reference TRBV2 and TRBJ2-2): EPEVTQTPSHQVTQMGQEVILRCVPISNHLYFYWYRQILGQKVEFLVSFYNNEISEKSEIFDDQFSVERPDGSNFTLKIRSTKLEDSAMYFCASIRDIGSPGELFFGEGSRLTVL.

The chain employs TRBV29-1 and TRBJ2-7; 8 bases are a match to TRBD2. CDR3 length: 14 residues. V shed 4 bases, J shed 3 bases, and the junction held 8 bases outside the gene matches. Germline V lookup: CDR1 SQVTM, CDR2 ANQGSEA. The CDR3 nucleotides read TGCAGCGTTGTAATTCGGGGGGGGGTCTACGAGCAGTACTTC. Protein: CSVVIRGGVYEQYF.

This clonotype was seen at least ten times. The chain employs TRBV28 and TRBJ2-1, with D possibly matching TRBD2 (6 bases). Trimming took off 3 bases at V and 10 bases at J, with 19 bases between the two ends. This CDR3 is built from 15 residues. Germline V gene data show CDR1 as MDHEN and CDR2 as SYDVKM. This CDR3 reads CASSFFGSGDDEQFF. The CDR3 nucleotides read TGTGCCAGCAGTTTCTTCGGGAGCGGTGATGACGAGCAGTTCTTC.

This clonotype occurred many times. The chain recombines TRBV3-1 with TRBJ2-7, with no clear D. The V end was cut by 1 base, the J end by 9 bases, with 16 bases between. The CDR3 spans 14 residues. CDR1 and CDR2 from the germline V gene are LGHDT and YNNKEL (reference sequence). DNA for the CDR3: TGTGCCAGCAGCCAAGTTCGTTGGGGAATTCTGCAGTACTTC. Protein: CASSQVRWGILQYF.

A few counts support this clonotype. This chain uses TRBV7-9 with TRBJ1-4; no reliable D call. V was shortened by 6 bases and J by 8 bases, with 16 bases between the two germline ends. The germline CDR1 and CDR2 sequences are SEHNR and FQNEAQ (reference sequence). The CDR3 has 14 residues. CDR3 DNA sequence: TGTGCCAGCAGACGGCCAGGATACGAAGAAAAACTGTTTTTT. This sequence encodes CASRRPGYEEKLFF. Full variable domain (outside the CDR3, taken from reference TRBV7-9 and TRBJ1-4): DTGVSQNPRHKITKRGQNVTFRCDPISEHNRLYWYRQTLGQGPEFLTYFQNEAQLEKSRLLSDRFSAERPKGSFSTLEIQRTEQGDSAMYLCASRRPGYEEKLFFGSGTQLSVL.

About this clonotype itself: This clone may be a read error of a much larger clone one base away. V is TRBV7-3 and J is TRBJ2-1, with no clear D. Between the trimmed V and J ends, which lost 5 bases and 6 bases, there was a span of 17 bases. The CDR3 extends over 15 amino acids. CDR1 is SGHTA and CDR2 is FQGTGA in the germline V gene. The CDR3 DNA sequence: TGTGCCAGCAGCCCTCTCACGGGCGGAATCAATGAGCAGTTCTTC. Its translation: CASSPLTGGINEQFF.

The chain carries TRBV20-1 and TRBJ2-7; possibly TRBD2 for D (6 bases). The V gene lost 3 bases and the J gene lost 0 bases, with 12 bases spanning the gap. The CDR3 contains 14 residues. Germline loops: CDR1 DFQATT, CDR2 SNEGSKA (reference sequence). CDR3 sequence reads: CSASRLEFSYEQYF. The CDR3 coding sequence is TGCAGTGCTAGTCGACTAGAGTTCTCCTACGAGCAGTACTTC.

Comments on this clonotype: This may be a read error: a much more frequent sequence differs by one nucleotide. The chain links TRBV18 to TRBJ1-1; D not certain. This CDR3 spans 14 amino acids. Germline values: CDR1 KGHSH, CDR2 LQKENI. V was pared by 3 bases and J by 6 bases, with 14 bases between. CDR3 protein: CASSPVKGGPEAFF. DNA of the CDR3: TGTGCCAGCTCACCGGTGAAAGGCGGCCCTGAAGCTTTCTTT.

This clonotype has only a few counts. The chain has TRBV6-2 or TRBV6-3 and TRBJ2-5; D remains unclear. The CDR3 has 13 amino acids. Trimming took off 6 bases at V and 3 bases at J, with 11 bases between the two ends. CDR1 is MNHEY and CDR2 is SVGEGT in the germline V gene. CDR3 DNA sequence: TGTGCCAGCAGAAGAGACGTAGAAGAGACCCAGTACTTC. This sequence encodes CASRRDVEETQYF.

This clonotype was counted a few times. V gene TRBV29-1 combines with J gene TRBJ2-3, with 13 bases aligning to TRBD2. The germline CDR1 and CDR2 sequences are SQVTM and ANQGSEA. Germline trimming cut 5 bases from V and 4 bases from J; bases unmatched to any gene: 6. This CDR3 region has 15 residues. The CDR3, as DNA: TGCAGCGTTACTAGCGGGAGGGCCGTACCAGATACGCAGTATTTT. Its translation is CSVTSGRAVPDTQYF.

V and J are TRBV30 and TRBJ2-1; 9 bases fit TRBD2. After removal of 2 bases from V and 8 bases from J, the junction contained 7 bases not matched to a gene. Germline CDR1 GTSNPN, CDR2 SVGIG (reference sequence). CDR3 length: 14 amino acids. The CDR3 region has the DNA TGTGCCTGGAGTCCCGGAGCGGGAGGCGATGAGCAGTTCTTC. This encodes CAWSPGAGGDEQFF.

This clonotype was detected ten times or more. The chain links TRBV7-2 to TRBJ2-5; TRBD1 aligns across 7 bases. Trimming at V came to 3 bases and at J to 3 bases, leaving 16 bases not matched to a gene. The CDR3 is 18 residues long. In germline, CDR1 is SGHTA, CDR2 FQGNSA. CDR3 DNA: TGTGCCAGCAGCTTCCCCAAGGTGTTTTGGGACAGTGAAGAGACCCAGTACTTC. It specifies CASSFPKVFWDSEETQYF.

Ten or more counts support this clonotype. The rearrangement links TRBV20-1 to TRBJ2-4; unclear D gene. Germline values: CDR1 DFQATT, CDR2 SNEGSKA (reference sequence). The CDR3 is made up of 12 amino acids. Trimming took off 5 bases at V and 1 base at J, with 6 bases between the two ends. The CDR3 loop reads CSALRAKNIQYF. The CDR3 DNA is TGCAGTGCTCTCAGGGCCAAAAACATTCAGTACTTC.